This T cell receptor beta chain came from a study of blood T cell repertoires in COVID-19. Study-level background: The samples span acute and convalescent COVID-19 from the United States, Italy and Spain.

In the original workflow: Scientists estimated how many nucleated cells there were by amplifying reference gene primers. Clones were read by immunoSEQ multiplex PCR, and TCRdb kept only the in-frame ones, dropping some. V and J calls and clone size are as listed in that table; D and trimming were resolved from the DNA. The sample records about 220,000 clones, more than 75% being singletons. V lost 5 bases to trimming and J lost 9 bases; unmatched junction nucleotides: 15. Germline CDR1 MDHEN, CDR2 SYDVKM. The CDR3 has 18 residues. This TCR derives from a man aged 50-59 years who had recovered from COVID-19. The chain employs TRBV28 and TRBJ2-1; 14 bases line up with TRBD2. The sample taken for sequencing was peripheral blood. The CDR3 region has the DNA TGTGCCAGCAGTCCGCCGGGACTAGCGGGAGTGGGGGTCGGTGAGCAGTTCTTC. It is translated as CASSPPGLAGVGVGEQFF.